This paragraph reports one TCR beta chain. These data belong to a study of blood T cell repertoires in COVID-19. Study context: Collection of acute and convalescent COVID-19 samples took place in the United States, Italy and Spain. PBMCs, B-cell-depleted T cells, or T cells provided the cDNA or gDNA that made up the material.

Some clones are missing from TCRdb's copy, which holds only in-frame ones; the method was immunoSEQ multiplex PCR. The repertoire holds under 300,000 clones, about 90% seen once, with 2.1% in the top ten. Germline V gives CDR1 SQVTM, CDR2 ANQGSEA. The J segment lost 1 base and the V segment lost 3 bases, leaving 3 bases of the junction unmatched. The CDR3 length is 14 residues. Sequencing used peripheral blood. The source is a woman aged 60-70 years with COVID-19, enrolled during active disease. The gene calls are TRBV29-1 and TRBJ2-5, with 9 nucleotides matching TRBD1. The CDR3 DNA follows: TGCAGCGTTGACTTGGGACAGGGCCAAGAGACCCAGTACTTC. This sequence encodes CSVDLGQGQETQYF.